This TCR beta chain was identified in a study of blood T cells in healthy people across ages. This clonotype occurred a few times. Together with a sample-barcoded 5' primer, a J-beta primer mix was included in a second PCR lasting about 6 to 11 cycles. Each single sample gave us at least 2.5 million CDR3-containing paired-end reads. Each CDR3 protein is one row after TCRdb ran MiXCR on the 5' RACE reads. The data show 790,000 or so distinct CDR3 sequences, approximately 53% seen once. The sample, about 9.2 milliliters of peripheral blood, was drawn from each donor. PBMCs numbering at least 6.5 million were isolated per sample. Germline lookup yields CDR1 MNHNS and CDR2 SASEGT. This CDR3 region has 13 residues. V lost 5 bases and J lost 7; bases outside the gene matches: 5.

Source material: blood. The chain joins TRBV6-1 to TRBJ1-5; 7 bases are a match to TRBD1. The clonotype comes from a man aged 35 to 55 in good health. The DNA for the CDR3 is TGTGCCAGCAGTAATGACAGGGCACAGCCCCAGCATTTT. Its protein product is CASSNDRAQPQHF.